The 13 T cell receptor beta chains reported below all come from one sample, sequenced in a study of cytomegalovirus exposure and HLA in healthy donors. It was with 60 Vbeta and 13 Jbeta primers that the PCR ran. The data were produced by immunoSEQ multiplex PCR, yet TCRdb's version contains in-frame clones alone and is incomplete. The data hold 84,000 or so clones, with 77% observed a single time. What was sequenced was PBMCs. Receptors were obtained from a boy between 10 and 17 years old in good health and CMV-seronegative.

The V gene is TRBV29-1, the J gene TRBJ2-3; TRBD2 matches at 8 bases. The germline V gene encodes CDR1 SQVTM and CDR2 ANQGSEA. This CDR3 comprises 14 residues. With 2 bases clipped from V and 1 base from J, the junction kept 2 bases outside the gene matches. CDR3 DNA sequence: TGCAGCGTTGAAAGGCGGGGGGGCACAGATACGCAGTATTTT. Its translation is CSVERRGGTDTQYF.

The chain has TRBV28 and TRBJ2-7; TRBD2 matches at 7 bases. Germline-derived CDR1 and CDR2 are MDHEN and SYDVKM. Trimming took 3 bases from V and 0 from J; bases not matched to a gene: 8. This CDR3 spans 16 amino acids. Written as DNA, the CDR3 is TGTGCCAGCAGTTTTTCGAGCGGGAAGCCCTCCTACGAGCAGTACTTC. It translates to CASSFSSGKPSYEQYF.

The chain joins TRBV6-4 to TRBJ2-7, with 9 bases aligning to TRBD2. The CDR3 length is 19 residues. The trim removed 2 bases at V and 5 bases at J, leaving 19 bases unmatched. Germline V gene data show CDR1 as MRHNA and CDR2 as SNTAGT. The CDR3 loop reads CASSDAPSLLAGLGHEQYF. CDR3 sequence (DNA): TGTGCCAGCAGTGACGCCCCTTCCCTGCTAGCGGGGTTAGGGCACGAGCAGTACTTC.

V gene TRBV4-3 combines with J gene TRBJ1-2, with 8 positions matching TRBD1. The CDR3 spans 15 residues. V lost 1 base and J lost 4; bases outside the gene matches: 5. Germline V CDR1 and CDR2: LGHNA, YSLEER. The CDR3 sequence is CASSQGTGLGYGYTF. The CDR3 DNA follows: TGCGCCAGCAGCCAAGGGACAGGGTTAGGCTATGGCTACACCTTC.

In DNA, the CDR3 is TGTGCCAGCAGGGGGGGGTTGGGCAATCAGCCCCAGCATTTT. It is translated as CASRGGLGNQPQHF. This chain joins TRBV28 and TRBJ1-5, with D possibly matching TRBD1 (5 bases). V lost 6 bases to trimming and J lost 2 bases, with 11 bases between them. CDR3 size: 14 residues. Germline-derived CDR1 and CDR2 are MDHEN and SYDVKM.

V gene TRBV4-2 combines with J gene TRBJ2-4, with D maybe TRBD1 (6 bases). This CDR3 region has 15 residues. V lost 1 base, J lost 8 bases, and 15 bases lay in between. Per germline, CDR1 LGHNA and CDR2 YNFKEQ. The CDR3: CASSQVGGEGYIQYF. CDR3 coding DNA: TGTGCCAGCAGCCAAGTTGGGGGCGAAGGGTACATTCAGTACTTC.

This clone was seen a handful of times. The CDR3 bases are TGTGCTAGTGGTTTGGTACCAGGGACAGGGCTCAACGAGCAGTACTTC. Its translation is CASGLVPGTGLNEQYF. The J gene is TRBJ2-7, the V gene TRBV12-5; TRBD1 aligns across 9 bases. This CDR3 has 16 residues. V lost 0 bases and J lost 5; bases outside the gene matches: 8. Germline lookup yields CDR1 LGHNT and CDR2 FRNRAP.

The chain joins TRBV6-1 to TRBJ2-1; 8 positions match TRBD1. V shed 8 bases and J 1 base; nucleotides not matched to a gene: 4. Per the germline V gene, CDR1 is MNHNS and CDR2 is SASEGT. The CDR3 has 14 residues. The CDR3 spells CASVGQGSYNEQFF. CDR3 DNA: TGTGCCAGCGTCGGACAGGGTTCCTACAATGAGCAGTTCTTC.

The rearrangement uses TRBV2 and TRBJ2-1; 14 bases align to TRBD2. This CDR3 is built from 16 residues. V was clipped by 4 bases and J by 6 bases; unmatched bases: 5. Per the germline V gene, CDR1 is SNHLY and CDR2 is FYNNEI. The CDR3 loop reads CASSGRLAGGSNEQFF. The CDR3 DNA sequence: TGTGCCAGCAGTGGGAGACTAGCGGGGGGGTCCAATGAGCAGTTCTTC.

The V and J genes are TRBV4-3 and TRBJ1-2; no reliable D call. The V gene lost 1 base and the J gene lost 3 bases, with 12 bases spanning the gap. Germline CDR1 LGHNA, CDR2 YSLEER. This CDR3 contains 15 residues. The CDR3 here is CASSQARTPHYGYTF. The CDR3 DNA follows: TGCGCCAGCAGCCAAGCACGAACTCCTCACTATGGCTACACCTTC.

The chain combines TRBV5-6 with TRBJ1-1, with no clear D. CDR1 and CDR2 (germline): SGHDT, YYEEEE. This CDR3 is 12 amino acids long. The V gene lost 0 bases and the J gene lost 6 bases, with 6 bases spanning the gap. DNA of the CDR3: TGTGCCAGCAGCTTGGCCCTTTCTGAAGCTTTCTTT. Translated: CASSLALSEAFF.

This clone has just one count. The genes are TRBV9 and TRBJ2-3, with TRBD2 as a possible D gene (6 bases). Germline values: CDR1 SGDLS, CDR2 YYNGEE. This CDR3 comprises 14 residues. V was trimmed by 4 bases and J by 4 bases, leaving 13 bases between them. CDR3 residues: CASSPRGYSDTQYF. The CDR3 DNA reads TGTGCCAGCAGCCCCCGGGGGTATTCAGATACGCAGTATTTT.

The chain couples TRBV5-4 to TRBJ2-1, with 9 bases fitting TRBD2. Per germline, CDR1 SGHNT and CDR2 YYREEE (reference sequence). The CDR3 is 15 amino acids. V was pared by 6 bases and J by 1 base, with 5 bases of the junction left unmatched. The CDR3 region is CASTETSGSYNEQFF. CDR3 DNA sequence: TGTGCCAGCACCGAGACTAGCGGTTCCTACAATGAGCAGTTCTTC.